This T cell receptor beta chain stems from a study of molecular identifiers for immune sequencing clone quantification. In its sample, this clonotype was seen a few times. The length of the CDR3 is 14 residues. V was clipped by 3 bases and J by 4 bases, with 10 bases between them. In germline, CDR1 is DFQATT, CDR2 SNEGSKA (reference sequence). TCRdb reanalysed the PCR reads using MiXCR and keeps one entry per CDR3 protein. The sample shows more than 450,000 distinct CDR3 sequences, over 20% of them seen only once. Source material: naive CD8+ T cells from blood, with Jurkat cell RNA spiked in. Stated subset: FACS-sorted CD8+CD4-CCR7+CD45RA+ naive T cells. The TCR comes from a human donor in good health. Some libraries in this study had Jurkat cell RNA spiked in. The gene calls are TRBV20-1 and TRBJ1-6, with D maybe TRBD1 (5 bases). CDR3 region: CSARGDSYNSPLHF. Written as DNA, the CDR3 is TGCAGTGCTAGGGGGGATTCTTATAATTCACCCCTCCACTTT.